Below, 25 T cell receptor beta chains from the same sample are listed, as sequenced in a study of metastatic and nonmetastatic thyroid tumors. MiXCR reprocessed the PCR reads for TCRdb. The sample gives 50,000 to 60,000 clones, approximately 15% of which show up once; 2.5% to 3% is in the top ten. Patients were all untreated before their thyroid surgery. Sequenced sample: blood. These TCRs come from a female donor with papillary thyroid cancer or a benign thyroid nodule (not recorded which). Some clones in this sample may be carry-over from other donors' samples.

The table lists this clone with a few counts. The rearrangement links TRBV27 to TRBJ2-7; 11 nucleotides agree with TRBD2. The trim removed 3 bases at V and 3 bases at J, leaving 10 bases unmatched. Germline lookup yields CDR1 MNHEY and CDR2 SMNVEV (reference sequence). The CDR3 has 17 residues. The CDR3 bases are TGTGCCAGCAGTTTCCGACTAGCGGGGACCTCTGGCTACGAGCAGTACTTC. This encodes CASSFRLAGTSGYEQYF.

This clone has at least ten counts. The chain is built from TRBV20-1 and TRBJ2-7; 11 bases are shared with TRBD2. Germline CDR1 reads DFQATT; CDR2 reads SNEGSKA (reference sequence). The CDR3 has 14 residues. V shed 4 bases, J shed 1 base, and the junction held 3 bases outside the gene matches. The CDR3 coding sequence is TGCAGTGCTAAGACTAGCGGGAAATCCTACGAGCAGTACTTC. It translates to CSAKTSGKSYEQYF.

This clone was seen many times. The chain recombines TRBV28 with TRBJ2-3; 9 positions match TRBD2. This CDR3 contains 14 residues. Germline assignment: CDR1 MDHEN and CDR2 SYDVKM. V trimming: 10 bases; J trimming: 4 bases; junction bases outside the gene matches: 9. CDR3: CAISGSNFPDTQYF. The CDR3 DNA reads as TGTGCCATTAGCGGGAGTAACTTCCCAGATACGCAGTATTTT. Looking up the rest from reference TRBV28 and TRBJ2-3 gives the full variable domain: DVKVTQSSRYLVKRTGEKVFLECVQDMDHENMFWYRQDPGLGLRLIYFSYDVKMKEKGDIPEGYSVSREKKERFSLILESASTNQTSMYLCAISGSNFPDTQYFGPGTRLTVL.

This clone was detected ten times or more. The genes are TRBV7-2 and TRBJ2-3; 10 positions match TRBD2. Germline CDR1 is SGHTA and CDR2 is FQGNSA. V was pared by 7 bases and J by 4 bases, with 5 bases of the junction left unmatched. The CDR3 length is 14 residues. CDR3 loop: CASKRSGRADTQYF. The CDR3 nucleotides are TGTGCCAGCAAACGAAGCGGGAGGGCAGATACGCAGTATTTT.

This clone was seen at least ten times. V gene TRBV27 combines with J gene TRBJ1-4; a weak D match, TRBD1 (6 bases). This CDR3 is built from 19 residues. Trimming pared 1 base from V and 0 bases from J, leaving 18 bases between. Germline V gene data show CDR1 as MNHEY and CDR2 as SMNVEV (reference sequence). The CDR3 DNA sequence: TGTGCCAGCAGTTTATGGCAGGGGACCACCATTGCAACTAATGAAAAACTGTTTTTT. Translated, it gives CASSLWQGTTIATNEKLFF.

V usage is TRBV15 and J usage is TRBJ2-1; D uncertain. The CDR3 has 15 residues. The V end lost 0 bases, the J end lost 2 bases, and 8 bases lay between the germline ends. Germline assignment: CDR1 LNHNV and CDR2 YYDKDF (reference sequence). CDR3: CATSRDAGAYNEQFF. The CDR3 bases are TGTGCCACCAGCAGAGATGCTGGGGCCTACAATGAGCAGTTCTTC.

At least ten counts were recorded for this clone. The gene calls are TRBV28 and TRBJ2-5; the D gene is possibly TRBD1 (6 bases). The V end lost 5 bases, the J end lost 0 bases, and 16 bases lay between the germline ends. The CDR3 has 16 amino acids. The germline V gene encodes CDR1 MDHEN and CDR2 SYDVKM. CDR3 protein: CASSLRQAGYQETQYF. The CDR3 nucleotides are TGTGCCAGCAGTCTTAGACAGGCCGGGTACCAAGAGACCCAGTACTTC.

This clone was counted many times. V is TRBV7-9 and J is TRBJ2-3, with TRBD1 as a possible D gene (6 bases). Between the trimmed V and J ends, which lost 1 base and 11 bases, there was a span of 13 bases. This CDR3 has 13 amino acids. Germline V gene sequence: CDR1 SEHNR, CDR2 FQNEAQ (reference sequence). CDR3 residues: CASSLDRDFKQYF. The CDR3 DNA is TGTGCCAGCAGCTTAGACAGGGATTTTAAGCAGTATTTT.

About this clone itself: The sample has other DNA sequences that encode this CDR3 too. The chain is built from TRBV20-1 and TRBJ2-3; D is ambiguous. CDR1 is DFQATT, CDR2 SNEGSKA, per germline (reference sequence). The CDR3 extends over 14 amino acids. V was trimmed by 5 bases and J by 0 bases, leaving 12 bases between them. The CDR3 DNA reads TGCAGTGCTGTTAGTGGTGGAAGCACAGATACGCAGTATTTT. As protein: CSAVSGGSTDTQYF.

This clone was recorded at least ten times. The J gene is TRBJ1-2, the V gene TRBV3-1; D unresolved. The CDR3 contains 15 residues. Between the trimmed V and J ends, which lost 3 bases and 3 bases, there was a span of 14 bases. The V gene's germline CDR1 is LGHDT and CDR2 YNNKEL (reference sequence). The CDR3 DNA follows: TGTGCCAGCAGCCAGATGGCAGGAGCCCACTATGGCTACACCTTC. Its translation: CASSQMAGAHYGYTF.

This clone was recorded at least ten times. The chain combines TRBV28 with TRBJ2-2; a weak D match, TRBD1 (6 bases). CDR1 and CDR2 from the germline V gene are MDHEN and SYDVKM. The CDR3 sequence is 15 residues long. Trimming took off 10 bases at V and 5 bases at J, with 20 bases between the two ends. Here the CDR3 DNA reads TGTGCCACCTCAAGTCTCAGGGGTTCTACCGGGGAGCTGTTTTTT. Translating gives CATSSLRGSTGELFF. Full variable domain (remainder filled in from reference TRBV28 and TRBJ2-2): DVKVTQSSRYLVKRTGEKVFLECVQDMDHENMFWYRQDPGLGLRLIYFSYDVKMKEKGDIPEGYSVSREKKERFSLILESASTNQTSMYLCATSSLRGSTGELFFGEGSRLTVL.

The chain links TRBV5-6 to TRBJ2-7; D call uncertain. V was clipped by 4 bases and J by 0 bases, with 23 bases between them. Germline V gives CDR1 SGHDT, CDR2 YYEEEE. The CDR3 runs to 18 residues. CDR3 bases: TGTGCCAGCAGCCCCCAATGGTTGGGCACAGTGAGCTCCTACGAGCAGTACTTC. It yields the protein CASSPQWLGTVSSYEQYF.

The sample holds a few counts of this clone. Relative to the germline gene, one junction end is altered; a read error may explain this. V gene TRBV6-1 combines with J gene TRBJ1-5; no reliable D call. The CDR3 has 15 amino acids. Germline CDR1 and CDR2: MNHNS and SASEGT. The CDR3 DNA reads TGTGCCGGCAGCCGTGACATGTCCTTCAATCATCCCCAGCATTTT. It codes for CAGSRDMSFNHPQHF.

In this sample, this clone turned up many times. The CDR3 region has the DNA TGTGCCAGCAGCTTGCCGACGTGGAGCTCCTACGAGCAGTACTTC. It translates to CASSLPTWSSYEQYF. The chain joins TRBV7-8 to TRBJ2-7; no clear D gene. The CDR3 extends over 15 amino acids. Germline CDR1 reads SGHVS; CDR2 reads FQNEAQ. V shed 3 bases and J shed 0 bases, with 12 bases lying between them.

This clone was seen a few times. A much bigger clone sits one base away, suggesting this may be a read error. At the DNA level, this CDR3 is encoded by other sequences in the same sample as well. The rearrangement uses TRBV29-1 and TRBJ1-2, with TRBD1 identical over 8 bases. V lost 7 bases, J lost 7 bases, and 8 bases stayed unmatched. Germline CDR1 reads SQVTM; CDR2 reads ANQGSEA. This CDR3 has 12 residues. The CDR3, as DNA: TGCAGCGACAGGGGGTTGCGGAGTGGCTACACCTTC. Protein product: CSDRGLRSGYTF.

Many counts were recorded for this clone. The V call is TRBV7-9, the J call TRBJ2-7; 7 nucleotides align to TRBD2. In germline, CDR1 is SEHNR, CDR2 FQNEAQ (reference sequence). This CDR3 region has 13 residues. The V segment lost 7 bases and the J segment 3 bases; nucleotides outside the gene matches: 6. CDR3 protein: CASMRGSGYEQYF. The DNA for the CDR3 is TGTGCCAGCATGCGGGGGAGTGGCTACGAGCAGTACTTC.

This clone was seen many times. The junction departs from germline at one end; a sequencing error may be responsible. V is TRBV3-1 and J is TRBJ2-1; 11 bases match TRBD2. This CDR3 spans 18 amino acids. Germline lookup yields CDR1 LGHDT and CDR2 YNNKEL (reference sequence). CDR3 residues: CASTQVASGRLGYNEQFF. In DNA form, the CDR3 reads TGTGCCAGCACCCAAGTGGCTAGCGGGAGGTTAGGGTACAATGAGCAGTTCTTC.

In this sample, this clone turned up many times. The rearrangement uses TRBV9 and TRBJ2-1, with TRBD2 as a possible D gene (6 bases). The CDR3 covers 17 residues. Germline CDR1 and CDR2: SGDLS and YYNGEE. V was shortened by 4 bases and J by 8 bases, with 25 bases between the two germline ends. CDR3 DNA sequence: TGTGCCAGCAGCCCGAGACTAGTCAGAACGACGGGCCATGAGCAGTTCTTC. Protein: CASSPRLVRTTGHEQFF. Variable domain in full (rest from reference TRBV9 and TRBJ2-1): DSGVTQTPKHLITATGQRVTLRCSPRSGDLSVYWYQQSLDQGLQFLIQYYNGEERAKGNILERFSAQQFPDLHSELNLSSLELGDSALYFCASSPRLVRTTGHEQFFGPGTRLTVL.

This clone came up many times. V and J are TRBV24-1 and TRBJ2-2; tentatively, D is TRBD2 (5 bases). The CDR3 covers 13 residues. Trimming left V 10 bases short and J 2 bases short, with 10 bases between. The V gene's germline CDR1 is KGHDR and CDR2 SFDVKD. CDR3 in amino acids: CATRDSNTGELFF. CDR3 DNA: TGTGCCACACGGGATAGTAACACCGGGGAGCTGTTTTTT.

Remarks on this clone: Its ends do not fully match the called genes, so a read error is possible. The chain combines TRBV6-1 with TRBJ2-7; D might be TRBD2 (5 bases). Germline CDR1 reads MNHNS; CDR2 reads SASEGT. This CDR3 contains 12 residues. The CDR3 region has the DNA TGTGCCACCGGGGAAATCTACTACGAGCAGTACTTT. This sequence encodes CATGEIYYEQYF.

The chain employs TRBV12-3 or TRBV12-4 and TRBJ2-3; tentatively, D is TRBD2 (5 bases). The CDR3 spans 21 residues. V gave up 1 base and J gave up 1 base, with 27 bases separating them. CDR3 DNA: TGTGCCAGCAGTTTAGACCGGCGGTTAGGTCCGGGGTCGATGGGCACAGATACGCAGTATTTT. Amino acid sequence: CASSLDRRLGPGSMGTDTQYF.

This clone was observed many times. In nucleotides, the CDR3 is TGTGCCAGCAGCTCCCTTGAGGGCGGGAGGCCAGATACGCAGTATTTT. Amino acid sequence: CASSSLEGGRPDTQYF. The chain is built from TRBV7-3 and TRBJ2-3; 8 nucleotides align to TRBD2. CDR1 is SGHTA and CDR2 is FQGTGA in the germline V gene. The CDR3 sequence is 16 residues long. V was clipped by 4 bases and J by 4 bases; unmatched bases: 10.

The rearrangement uses TRBV11-2 and TRBJ1-2; a weak D match, TRBD1 (6 bases). V lost 2 bases and J lost 3, with 10 bases in between. Germline CDR1 SGHAT, CDR2 FQNNGV. The CDR3 contains 14 residues. CDR3 DNA: TGTGCCAGCAGCTTAAACAGGGTGGACTATGGCTACACCTTC. Translated, it gives CASSLNRVDYGYTF. Using reference TRBV11-2 and TRBJ1-2 for the parts outside the CDR3, the full variable domain is EAGVAQSPRYKIIEKRQSVAFWCNPISGHATLYWYQQILGQGPKLLIQFQNNGVVDDSQLPKDRFSAERLKGVDSTLKIQPAKLEDSAVYLCASSLNRVDYGYTFGSGTRLTVV.

The chain employs TRBV14 and TRBJ1-4; D gene unclear. Germline V gene data show CDR1 as SGHDN and CDR2 as FVKESK. The V end lost 4 bases, the J end lost 5 bases, and 17 bases lay between the germline ends. This CDR3 spans 16 amino acids. The CDR3 spells CASSRPGGGSNEKLFF. CDR3 nucleotide sequence: TGTGCCAGCAGCCGACCAGGCGGAGGGTCGAATGAAAAACTGTTTTTT.

Ten or more counts support this clone. The V and J genes are TRBV7-9 and TRBJ1-1, with D maybe TRBD1 (6 bases). This CDR3 has 14 residues. Germline CDR1 is SEHNR and CDR2 is FQNEAQ (reference sequence). V gave up 2 bases and J gave up 2 bases, with 9 bases separating them. DNA for the CDR3: TGTGCCAGCAGCTTACAGACAGGTAACACTGAAGCTTTCTTT. The encoded protein is CASSLQTGNTEAFF. Variable domain in full (rest from reference TRBV7-9 and TRBJ1-1): DTGVSQNPRHKITKRGQNVTFRCDPISEHNRLYWYRQTLGQGPEFLTYFQNEAQLEKSRLLSDRFSAERPKGSFSTLEIQRTEQGDSAMYLCASSLQTGNTEAFFGQGTRLTVV.